This TCR beta chain was recovered during a study of technical replicates of blood from several donors. This CDR3 region has 16 residues. Germline assignment: CDR1 SGHVS and CDR2 FQNEAQ. Losses at the gene ends were 0 bases for V and 2 bases for J; bases not matched to a gene: 6. Profiled with immunoSEQ multiplex PCR; TCRdb holds only in-frame clones, not every one. The data hold roughly 69,000 clones, with 70% to 90% observed a single time. This chain joins TRBV7-8 and TRBJ2-7; 8 positions agree with TRBD1. This receptor was identified in a human donor in good health. Some clones in this sample may be carry-over from other donors' samples. Sequences were obtained from PBMCs. Here the CDR3 reads CASSLASGRGPYEQYF. The CDR3 DNA follows: TGTGCCAGCAGCTTAGCGTCAGGCAGGGGGCCCTACGAGCAGTACTTC.